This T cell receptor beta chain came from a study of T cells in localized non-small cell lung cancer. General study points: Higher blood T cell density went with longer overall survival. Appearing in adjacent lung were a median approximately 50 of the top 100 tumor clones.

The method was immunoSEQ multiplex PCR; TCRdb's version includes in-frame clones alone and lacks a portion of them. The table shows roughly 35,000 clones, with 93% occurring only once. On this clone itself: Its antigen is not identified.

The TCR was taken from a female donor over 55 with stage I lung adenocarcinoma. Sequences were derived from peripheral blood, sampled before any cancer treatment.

The CDR3 DNA sequence: TGCAGCGTTGACAATAGGACAGGGGCCCTAGCCAAAAACATTCAGTACTTC. This encodes CSVDNRTGALAKNIQYF. V and J are TRBV29-1 and TRBJ2-4, with TRBD1 matching over 9 bases. In germline, CDR1 is SQVTM, CDR2 ANQGSEA. There are 17 residues in the CDR3. Losses at the gene ends were 3 bases for V and 0 bases for J; bases not matched to a gene: 9.